This is a list of T cell receptor beta chains from one sample in a study of identical twins. TCRdb called the 5' RACE reads again in MiXCR, with one record for every CDR3 protein. The sample shows some 1,700,000 distinct CDR3 sequences, about 31% of them seen only once. The sequenced material came from cord blood. The receptors were gathered from a newborn girl in good health. The conserved cysteine and the conserved F or W are not part of the CDR3 here.

length | J | V | CDR3
15 | TRBJ2-3 | TRBV4-2 | ASSQDGAGPSTDTQY
12 | TRBJ2-3 | TRBV20-1 | SARVFAITDTQY
11 | TRBJ1-1 | TRBV20-1 | SARAQVNTEAF
13 | - | TRBV20-1 | SARHPGPLYNEQY
13 | TRBJ2-1 | TRBV10-3 | AISVSTGGNNEQF
13 | TRBJ2-1 | TRBV28 | ASSPISTVYNEQF
6 | TRBJ2-3 | TRBV29-1 | SVDTQY
13 | TRBJ2-7 | TRBV6-1 | ASSEVGAFSYEQY
14 | TRBJ2-1 | TRBV5-6 | ASSLRGGLNGNEQF
14 | TRBJ1-1 | TRBV2 | ASNSITGGVNTEAF
14 | TRBJ2-1 | TRBV20-1 | SARDGAGGIRGEQF
12 | TRBJ1-6 | TRBV10-3 | AISDGQGYSPLH
12 | TRBJ1-2 | TRBV5-1 | ASSSTGHNYGYT
18 | TRBJ2-1 | TRBV12-5 | ASGLVRSNPSGSPHNEQF
12 | TRBJ1-1 | TRBV2 | ATIMGSTNTEAF
12 | TRBJ2-3 | TRBV6-6 | ASKWSTSTDTQY
12 | TRBJ2-4 | TRBV20-1 | SAGGREAKNIQY
10 | TRBJ2-7 | TRBV19 | ASGDSAYEQY
14 | TRBJ2-7 | TRBV7-2 | ASSYSMALSNNEQY
13 | TRBJ2-1 | TRBV20-1 | SARVLTSGSNEQF
13 | TRBJ2-2 | TRBV12-3/TRBV12-4 | ASSLSPRNTGELF
12 | TRBJ2-3 | TRBV25-1 | ASMGREFTDTQY
13 | TRBJ1-3 | TRBV5-1 | ASSLEGRAGNTIY
11 | TRBJ2-5 | TRBV28 | ASTLAGKEEQY
12 | TRBJ2-2 | TRBV2 | ASLAGGNTGELF
13 | TRBJ1-2 | TRBV20-1 | SARPGQGRDYGYT
12 | TRBJ2-1 | TRBV6-5 | ASSYTSGSNEQF
12 | TRBJ2-7 | TRBV7-2 | ASSFMGGTYEQY
10 | TRBJ2-3 | TRBV12-3/TRBV12-4 | ASSLVQGAQY
14 | TRBJ2-3 | TRBV7-2 | ASSFGLAGSTDTQY
12 | TRBJ2-3 | TRBV10-1 | ASSEQGRADTQY
15 | TRBJ2-5 | TRBV2 | ASSGFLRGALQETQY
12 | TRBJ2-7 | TRBV29-1 | SVGVGDSPYEQY
16 | TRBJ2-1 | TRBV28 | AITGTSGKVSSYNEQF
13 | TRBJ2-4 | TRBV20-1 | SASLIGGPSNIQY
12 | TRBJ2-5 | TRBV13 | ASSLGLGFNEQY
17 | TRBJ2-1 | TRBV15 | ATSRVLRTSGNVGNEQF
14 | TRBJ2-5 | TRBV5-6 | ASSLITSGMRETQY
14 | TRBJ2-1 | TRBV25-1 | ASSEPGTGGHNEQF
12 | TRBJ2-2 | TRBV6-1 | ASSEVAYTGELF
12 | TRBJ2-1 | TRBV29-1 | SVGSRVSYNEQF
13 | TRBJ2-7 | TRBV6-2/TRBV6-3 | ASSYIRRADYEQY
13 | TRBJ2-1 | TRBV6-5 | ASSPPATRYNEQF
9 | TRBJ1-5 | TRBV7-9 | ASGTDQPQH
16 | TRBJ2-3 | TRBV27 | ASSSGLAGGAPTDTQY
14 | TRBJ1-2 | TRBV5-1 | ASSLLTDSPGGGYT
15 | TRBJ1-2 | TRBV29-1 | SVELSGGQRTGPGYT
14 | TRBJ2-1 | TRBV7-2 | ASSPRLAGEGNEQF
13 | TRBJ1-4 | TRBV20-1 | SARATGTVPLKLF
12 | TRBJ2-5 | TRBV20-1 | SAKPSGRGETQY
14 | TRBJ1-2 | TRBV6-1 | ASSEAGTGSNYGYT
13 | TRBJ2-1 | TRBV9 | ASSVAGRGNNEQF
9 | TRBJ2-1 | TRBV29-1 | SGGDYNEQF
13 | TRBJ2-7 | TRBV6-6 | ASSYSVSRSYEQY
11 | TRBJ2-1 | TRBV10-3 | AISESTGETQF
12 | TRBJ2-1 | TRBV3-1 | ASSPRAGSNEQF